This TCR beta chain was sequenced for a study of blood T cell repertoires in COVID-19. About the study: From the United States, Italy and Spain came samples of acute and convalescent COVID-19.

Germline V lookup: CDR1 SGHTA, CDR2 FQGNSA. The CDR3 loop spans 13 amino acids. Trimming removed 2 bases from V and 4 bases from J, with 8 bases in between. TCRdb's copy holds only in-frame clones and misses some; the assay was immunoSEQ multiplex PCR. Among approximately 270,000 clones listed, roughly 85% were seen once. This study enrolled people aged about 18 to 100 from approximately 24 US geographic areas. Which cohort a participant joined came from the clinical history participants gave. The study counted Cohort 3 donors as recovered given two negative PCRs, clearance, or symptom resolution. The TCR comes from a woman in her fifties or sixties who had recovered from COVID-19. V and J are TRBV7-2 and TRBJ1-2; no clear D. The specimen was PBMCs or T cells enriched from blood (not recorded which). CDR3 DNA sequence: TGTGCCAGCAGCTTACTACTAGTCTATGGCTACACCTTC. Protein: CASSLLLVYGYTF. The entire variable domain, with the rest obtained from reference TRBV7-2 and TRBJ1-2, is as follows: GAGVSQSPSNKVTEKGKDVELRCDPISGHTALYWYRQSLGQGLEFLIYFQGNSAPDKSGLPSDRFSAERTGGSVSTLTIQRTQQEDSAVYLCASSLLLVYGYTFGSGTRLTVV.